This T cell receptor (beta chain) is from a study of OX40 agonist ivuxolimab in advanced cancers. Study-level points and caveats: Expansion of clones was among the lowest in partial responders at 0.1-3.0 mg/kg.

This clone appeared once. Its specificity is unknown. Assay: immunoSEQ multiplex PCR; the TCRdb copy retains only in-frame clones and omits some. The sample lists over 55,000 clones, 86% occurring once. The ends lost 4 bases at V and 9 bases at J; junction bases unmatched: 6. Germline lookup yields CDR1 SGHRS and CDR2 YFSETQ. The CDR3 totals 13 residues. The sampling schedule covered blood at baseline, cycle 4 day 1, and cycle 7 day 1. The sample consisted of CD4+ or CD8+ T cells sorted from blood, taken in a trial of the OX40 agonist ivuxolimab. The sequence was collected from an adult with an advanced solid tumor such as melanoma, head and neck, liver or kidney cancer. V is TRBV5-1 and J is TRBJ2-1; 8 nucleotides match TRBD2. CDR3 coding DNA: TGCGCCAGCAGCGGCGGGGGGACGGTTGAGCAGTTCTTC. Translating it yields CASSGGGTVEQFF.